This paragraph covers one TCR beta chain sequence. This clonotype has a count of ten or more. Which antigen it targets is not known. No quality values exist for individual bases; no much larger clone is one base distant. Taken from the germline V gene (reference sequence), the CDR1 and CDR2 loops are DFQATT and SNEGSKA. V has 3 bases trimmed and J has 1 base trimmed; junction bases matching no gene number 1. The CDR3, from cysteine to phenylalanine, totals 14 residues. The DNA shown is the 42-base CDR3, in frame from base 1. The source of the sample is a study of T cells in Graves' hyperthyroidism and ophthalmopathy (dated by TCRdb to about 2019). With regard to the full study: Peripheral blood samples were taken at the time of initial diagnosis, prior to any treatment. To identify TCR V-J signatures that set the groups apart, the researchers used a discovery cohort of 100 patients, made up of 40 to 45 with Graves' ophthalmopathy and about 59 with stable Graves' hyperthyroidism. Prospective prediction of ophthalmopathy was tested in an independent validation cohort consisting of roughly 20 hyperthyroidism patients and some 16 patients who later progressed to ophthalmopathy. The 100 discovery patients were divided at random into training and test sets in a 7:3 ratio. The study also compared thyroid tissue and blood T-cell repertoires from five or six Graves' hyperthyroidism patients. After sampling, hyperthyroidism patients received methimazole starting at 30 mg daily, and ophthalmopathy patients received high-dose intravenous methylprednisolone. The paper reports TCR Vbeta CDR3 sequencing of approximately 140 peripheral blood samples: over 40 ophthalmopathy, about 75 hyperthyroidism and approximately 17 progressor patients.

TCR beta CDR3 regions were amplified from RNA transcripts. A first-round RT-PCR of the TCR CDR3 used the HTBI primer set with the Qiagen OneStep RT-PCR kit. Libraries were constructed in a second round of multiplex PCR, after which size selection and purification were carried out. Libraries were sequenced paired-end with 100 bp reads on an Illumina HiSeq2000. The authors processed their data as follows. SOAPnuke was used to process the raw data, throwing out any read that contained adapters or uncalled bases, had a mean Phred below 15, or lacked an exact constant-primer or identifier match. High-quality paired reads were merged using COPE v1.2.5, and each unique nucleotide sequence was defined as a clonotype. Clonotypes were aligned to IMGT TRBV, TRBD and TRBJ reference segments using MiTCR v1.1. Only V-J combinations with frequency above 0.0001, covering roughly 99% of repertoires, were analysed. A TCS score was defined as the ratio of F50 (clonal expansion) to E x V (chaos), with BLOSUM62-based TCRdist applied between CDR3 peptides within each V-J. Welch's t-statistics and random forest reduced 500 to 650 V-J features to 13, which were used in a naive Bayes classifier (R e1071). TCRdb redid the processing of the public reads, applying fastp at Q25 and MiXCR, and retained in-frame beta chains. Every CDR3 protein is listed once, alongside the most common genes and DNA of its rows. The V and J calls and clone size are TCRdb's, not the authors'. The sample has about 340,000 distinct CDR3 sequences on record, 18% of them singletons. The ten largest clones add up to 45% to 50% of the sample.

Study-level results and caveats: Sample size was not statistically predetermined, and blinding of investigators to group allocation was not performed. In validation, progression to ophthalmopathy was predicted by the model with 55% to 71% sensitivity and just over 72% specificity, a median of roughly 6.4 months before onset. Most expanded thyroid clonotypes (frequency above 0.001) were also found in blood, which suggests that blood repertoires may mirror thyroid immune responses. In cross-validation, a model built on a 13 V-J signature told ophthalmopathy apart from stable hyperthyroidism with 85% to 90% sensitivity and around 81% specificity, and in testing the same model reached 80%/75%.

Graves' hyperthyroidism was defined as stable when no progression to ophthalmopathy occurred over 18 months of follow-up. Hyperthyroidism patients were newly diagnosed, with disease duration under 2 months, and aged 18 to 65 years. Patients with uncontrolled infections, other autoimmune diseases, pregnancy or lactation were excluded. Clinical symptoms, serum thyroxine and TRAb, thyroid ultrasound, and orbital computed tomography formed the basis for the diagnoses. Ficoll-Paque density gradient centrifugation was used to isolate PBMCs from about 9.4 ml of fresh peripheral blood. Total RNA was extracted using Trizol reagent, and RNA quality was assessed on an Agilent 2100 Bioanalyzer.

The V gene is TRBV20-1 and the J gene is TRBJ2-3, with TRBD2 identical over 10 junction bases. The TCR was taken from a woman aged 45-60 years with Graves' hyperthyroidism. Sequencing used blood. The sequenced DNA is TGCAGTGCTAGCGGGACTAGCGGCACAGATACGCAGTATTTT. Its product reads: CSASGTSGTDTQYF.